This entry describes one TCR beta chain. Generated by immunoSEQ multiplex PCR, the TCRdb table keeps only in-frame clones and is missing some. The data show 100,000 to 150,000 clones, about 88% seen once. CDR3 length: 13 residues. This record comes from a study of control samples from healthy donors and cancer patients. This chain links TRBV21-1 with TRBJ1-5. TRBV21-1 is annotated as a pseudogene. Input material: blood. This clonotype originated in a man aged 50 to 60 in good health. CDR3 sequence: CASSDKLNQPQHF. CDR3 DNA sequence: TGTGCCAGCAGCGATAAACTGAACCAGCCCCAGCATTTT.